This paragraph covers one TCR beta chain sequence. The clone's antigen remains unknown. Per-base qualities were not stored, and no clone one base away is much larger. The trial excluded patients who had a history of autoimmune disease or were on systemic immunosuppression. In every dose cohort, peripheral blood was drawn for TCR sequencing at baseline, cycle 4 day 1, and cycle 7 day 1. Samples were obtained from an open-label, multicenter, first-in-human phase I dose-escalation trial of ivuxolimab. The trial enrolled adults with locally advanced or metastatic head and neck squamous cell, hepatocellular, melanoma or renal cell carcinoma. Before TCR sequencing, CD4+ T cells and CD8+ T cells from peripheral blood were sorted into separate populations. The entry originates in a study of OX40 agonist ivuxolimab in advanced cancers. Regarding the study in general: Ivuxolimab, which targeted the costimulatory receptor OX40 (CD134), was an agonistic, fully human IgG2 monoclonal antibody. Partial responses were achieved by three dose-escalation patients, of whom one had hepatocellular carcinoma and two had cutaneous melanoma. Of the approximately 53 patients in dose escalation, some 19 had hepatocellular carcinoma, around 15 had melanoma, 9 had renal cell carcinoma and 9 had head and neck cancer. The paper describes the monotherapy dose-escalation part (N of about 57 patients) of the phase I trial of ivuxolimab. Intravenous ivuxolimab was administered to patients every 2 weeks at six dose levels: 0.01, 0.1, 0.3, 1.5, 3 and 10 mg/kg. Peripheral TCRbeta sequencing was intended to test whether TCR sequence diversity was altered and clonal T-cell expansion was caused by ivuxolimab. Prior anti-PD-1, anti-PD-L1 or anti-CTLA-4 therapy was permitted, and 40% to 50% of dose-escalation patients had received checkpoint inhibitors. A male proportion of 82.7% and a mean age of approximately 55 years, ranging from roughly 23 to 79, were recorded for the dose-escalation cohort. Summary of the overall study and its limitations: After ivuxolimab, CD8+ T cells had more expanded clones than CD4+ T cells on average. Partial responders in the 0.1-3.0 mg/kg groups had among the lowest normalized peripheral clonal expansion, especially among CD8+ T cells. Low levels of normalized T-cell clonal expansion were also shown by some nonresponding patients. Which antigens the clonally expanded peripheral T cells were specific for was not determined. Clonal expansion of both CD4+ and CD8+ blood T cells was observed from baseline to week 6 at doses 0.1 to 3.0 mg/kg.

To sequence the TCRbeta CDR3 region, genomic DNA was isolated from the sorted cells. TCRbeta CDR3 regions were sequenced using the immunoSEQ Assay. TCRdb provides this immuneACCESS table in a form limited to in-frame rearrangements. Some clones are lacking; in checked studies, under half of them reflect an unresolved V gene, and why the rest are absent is not known. The sample has roughly 100,000 clones on record, around 80% of them singletons. Together, the top ten hold roughly 5.2% of the sample. Trimming costs V 2 bases and J 6 bases, and their ends lie 13 bases apart. CDR1 and CDR2 were assigned from the germline V gene (reference sequence) as MNHEY and SMNVEV. There are 14 amino acids in the CDR3, from cysteine to phenylalanine inclusive. Left in the record is the CDR3 DNA by itself, 42 bases read in frame from the first base.

The receptor's source is an adult with an advanced solid tumor such as melanoma, head and neck, liver or kidney cancer. The receptor chain draws on TRBV27 and TRBJ1-1; TRBD1 might be the D gene, on 6 matching bases. The specimen was CD4+ or CD8+ T cells sorted from blood, collected in a trial of the OX40 agonist ivuxolimab. The CDR3 protein: CASSLDRLNAEAFF. The DNA sequence is given as TGTGCCAGCAGTTTAGACAGGCTTAACGCTGAAGCTTTCTTT.